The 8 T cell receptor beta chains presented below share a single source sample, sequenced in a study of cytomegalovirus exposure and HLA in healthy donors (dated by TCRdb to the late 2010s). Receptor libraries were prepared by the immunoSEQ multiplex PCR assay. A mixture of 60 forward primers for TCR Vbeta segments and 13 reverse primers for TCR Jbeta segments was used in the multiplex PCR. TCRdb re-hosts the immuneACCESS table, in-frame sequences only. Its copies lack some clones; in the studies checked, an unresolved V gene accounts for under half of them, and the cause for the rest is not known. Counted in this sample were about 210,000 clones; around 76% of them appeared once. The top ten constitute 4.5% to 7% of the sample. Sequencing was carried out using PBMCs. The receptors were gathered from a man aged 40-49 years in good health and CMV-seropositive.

CDR3 sequence (DNA): TGTGCCAGCCTAAAGGGGGGGCCTAACACCGGGGAGCTGTTTTTT. Protein sequence: CASLKGGPNTGELFF. This sequence joins TRBV2 and TRBJ2-2; D perhaps matches TRBD2 (7 bases). Germline CDR1 SNHLY, CDR2 FYNNEI. V lost 8 bases and J lost 2, with 15 bases in between. This CDR3 comprises 15 residues.

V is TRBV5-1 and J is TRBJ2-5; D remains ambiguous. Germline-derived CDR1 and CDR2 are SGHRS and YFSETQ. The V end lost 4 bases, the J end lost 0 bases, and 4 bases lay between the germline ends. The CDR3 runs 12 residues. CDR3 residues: CASSLDQETQYF. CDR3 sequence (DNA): TGCGCCAGCAGCCTCGACCAAGAGACCCAGTACTTC.

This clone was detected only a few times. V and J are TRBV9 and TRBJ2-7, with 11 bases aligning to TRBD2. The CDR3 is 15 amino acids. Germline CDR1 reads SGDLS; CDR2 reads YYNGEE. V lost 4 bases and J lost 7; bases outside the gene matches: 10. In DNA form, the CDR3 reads TGTGCCAGCAGCCCCAGACTAGCGGGAAACAGTGAGCAGTACTTC. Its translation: CASSPRLAGNSEQYF. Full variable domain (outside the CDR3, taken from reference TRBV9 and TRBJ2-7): DSGVTQTPKHLITATGQRVTLRCSPRSGDLSVYWYQQSLDQGLQFLIQYYNGEERAKGNILERFSAQQFPDLHSELNLSSLELGDSALYFCASSPRLAGNSEQYFGPGTRLTVT.

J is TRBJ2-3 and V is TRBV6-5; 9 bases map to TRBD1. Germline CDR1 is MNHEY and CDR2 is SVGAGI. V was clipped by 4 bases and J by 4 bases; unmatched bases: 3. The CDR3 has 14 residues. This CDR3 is CASSFGQGPDTQYF. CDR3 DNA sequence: TGTGCCAGCAGTTTCGGACAGGGGCCAGATACGCAGTATTTT.

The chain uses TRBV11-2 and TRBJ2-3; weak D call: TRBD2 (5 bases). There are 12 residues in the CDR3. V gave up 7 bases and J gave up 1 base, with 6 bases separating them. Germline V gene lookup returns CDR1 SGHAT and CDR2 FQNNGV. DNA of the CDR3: TGTGCCAGCACCGGGGGCACAGATACGCAGTATTTT. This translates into CASTGGTDTQYF.

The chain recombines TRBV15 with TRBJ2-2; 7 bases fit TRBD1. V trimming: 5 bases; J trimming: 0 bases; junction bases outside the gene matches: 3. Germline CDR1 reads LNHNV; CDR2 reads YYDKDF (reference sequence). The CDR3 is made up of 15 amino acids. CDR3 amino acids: CATSDRDANTGELFF. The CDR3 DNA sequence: TGTGCCACCAGCGACAGGGACGCGAACACCGGGGAGCTGTTTTTT.

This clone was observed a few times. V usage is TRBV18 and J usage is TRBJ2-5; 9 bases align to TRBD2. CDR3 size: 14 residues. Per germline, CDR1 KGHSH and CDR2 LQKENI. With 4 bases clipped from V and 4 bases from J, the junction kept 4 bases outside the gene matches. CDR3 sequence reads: CASSRGTSIETQYF. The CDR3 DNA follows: TGTGCCAGCTCACGAGGGACTAGCATAGAGACCCAGTACTTC.

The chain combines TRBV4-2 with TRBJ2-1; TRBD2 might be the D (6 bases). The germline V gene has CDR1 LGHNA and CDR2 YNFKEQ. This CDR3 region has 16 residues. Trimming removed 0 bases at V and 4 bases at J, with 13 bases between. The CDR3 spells CASSQDLQGLYNEQFF. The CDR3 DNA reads TGTGCCAGCAGCCAAGATCTCCAGGGACTTTACAATGAGCAGTTCTTC.